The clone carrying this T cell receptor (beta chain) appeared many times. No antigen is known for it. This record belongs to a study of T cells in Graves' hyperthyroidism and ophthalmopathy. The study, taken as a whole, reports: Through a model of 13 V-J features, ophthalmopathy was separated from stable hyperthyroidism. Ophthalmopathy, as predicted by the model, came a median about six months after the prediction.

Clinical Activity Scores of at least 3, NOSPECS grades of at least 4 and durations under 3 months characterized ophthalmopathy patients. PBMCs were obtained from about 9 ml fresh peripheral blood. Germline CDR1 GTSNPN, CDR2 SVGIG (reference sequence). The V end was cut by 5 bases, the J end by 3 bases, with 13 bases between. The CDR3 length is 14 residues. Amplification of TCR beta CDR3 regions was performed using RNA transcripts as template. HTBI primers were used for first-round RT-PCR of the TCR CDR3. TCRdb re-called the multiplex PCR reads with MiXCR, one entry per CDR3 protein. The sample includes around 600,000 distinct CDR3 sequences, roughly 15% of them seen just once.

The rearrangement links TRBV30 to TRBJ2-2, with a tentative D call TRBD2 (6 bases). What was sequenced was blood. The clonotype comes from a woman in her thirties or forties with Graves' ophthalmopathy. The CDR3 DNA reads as TGTGCCTGGGCTCCGGGACTCCACACCGGGGAGCTGTTTTTT. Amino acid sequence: CAWAPGLHTGELFF.